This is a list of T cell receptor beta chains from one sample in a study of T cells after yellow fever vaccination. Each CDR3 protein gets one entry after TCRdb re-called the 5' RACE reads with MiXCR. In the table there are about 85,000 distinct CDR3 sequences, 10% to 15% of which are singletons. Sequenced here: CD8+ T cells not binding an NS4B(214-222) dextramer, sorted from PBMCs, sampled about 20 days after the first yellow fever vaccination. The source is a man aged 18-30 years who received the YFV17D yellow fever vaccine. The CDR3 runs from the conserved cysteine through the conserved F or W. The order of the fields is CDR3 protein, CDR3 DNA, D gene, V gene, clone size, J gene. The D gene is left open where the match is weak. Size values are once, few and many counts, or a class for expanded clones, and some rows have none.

CASSQDGTEPYEQYF	TGTGCCAGCAGCCAGGACGGGACCGAACCCTACGAGCAGTACTTC	.	TRBV6-1	.	TRBJ2-7
CASSFLENRTQYF	TGTGCCAGCAGCTTCTTGGAAAATCGTACCCAGTACTTC	.	TRBV7-9	few	TRBJ2-5
CATSGAAGTGELFF	TGTGCCACCAGTGGTGCGGCGGGGACCGGGGAGCTGTTTTTT	.	TRBV24-1	few	TRBJ2-2
CASSQGGEQFF	TGTGCCAGCAGCCAAGGGGGGGAGCAGTTCTTC	.	TRBV3-1	many	TRBJ2-1
CASSPLDTAKNIQYF	TGTGCCAGCAGCCCCCTGGACACAGCCAAAAACATTCAGTACTTC	.	TRBV14	.	TRBJ2-4
CASSGDRTLFSYEQYF	TGTGCCAGCAGTGGAGACAGAACCCTTTTCTCCTACGAGCAGTACTTC	.	TRBV6-1	few	TRBJ2-7
CAIVSAPRDGYTF	TGTGCCATCGTCTCGGCACCCCGGGATGGCTACACCTTC	.	TRBV10-3	few	TRBJ1-2
CASSQAGTGSHNEQFF	TGCGCCAGCAGCCAAGCCGGGACAGGGTCGCACAATGAGCAGTTCTTC	TRBD1	TRBV4-1	.	TRBJ2-1
CASRSNTEAFF	TGTGCCAGCCGGTCGAACACTGAAGCTTTCTTT	.	TRBV13	many	TRBJ1-1
CASSLPWGQGVEETQYF	TGTGCCAGCAGTCTCCCTTGGGGACAGGGCGTAGAAGAGACCCAGTACTTC	TRBD1	TRBV6-2/TRBV6-3	.	TRBJ2-5
CASSIGGTPLHF	TGTGCCAGTAGTATAGGTGGGACACCCCTCCACTTT	.	TRBV19	.	TRBJ1-6
CASSSNRAGYTEAFF	TGCGCCAGCAGCTCGAACAGGGCGGGGTACACTGAAGCTTTCTTT	.	TRBV5-1	few	TRBJ1-1
CATSDLTGTRPYEQYF	TGTGCCACCAGTGACCTGACCGGGACTAGGCCCTACGAGCAGTACTTC	TRBD2	TRBV24-1	few	TRBJ2-7
CASSLDYGTEAFF	TGTGCCAGCAGCTTAGATTACGGCACTGAAGCTTTCTTT	.	TRBV7-9	.	TRBJ1-1
CASSYGQAGEAFF	TGTGCCAGCAGTTACGGACAGGCCGGGGAAGCTTTCTTT	TRBD1	TRBV27	few	TRBJ1-1
CASSDRTGSSYNSPLHF	TGTGCCAGCAGTGACAGGACAGGGAGCTCCTATAATTCACCCCTCCACTTT	TRBD1	TRBV6-1	.	TRBJ1-6
CASSQDDSSGDSPLHF	TGCGCCAGCAGCCAAGATGACAGTTCAGGGGACTCACCCCTCCACTTT	.	TRBV4-3	few	TRBJ1-6
CASSLRDTAYEQYF	TGTGCCAGTAGTCTCCGGGACACAGCCTACGAGCAGTACTTC	.	TRBV19	few	TRBJ2-7